This TCR beta chain was sequenced for a study of T-cell memory formation after mild COVID-19. The V end lost 0 bases, the J end lost 2 bases, and 13 bases lay between the germline ends. Germline CDR1 LNHDA, CDR2 SQIVND (reference sequence). This CDR3 has 16 residues. General study results and limits: The finding that pre-infection memory included some responding clones suggested that cross-reactive memory joined.

This clonotype was observed once. Its antigen remains unknown. Constant-segment-primed 5'RACE gave TCR alpha and TCR beta cDNA libraries with sample barcodes and UMIs. TCRdb itself ran the 5' RACE reads through MiXCR, one entry per CDR3 protein. The sample yields 400,000 to 500,000 distinct CDR3 sequences, more than 15% seen once. This chain connects TRBV19 to TRBJ1-1; maybe TRBD1 (6 bases). The TCR was taken from a man between 18 and 35 years old who had mild COVID-19 (a few samples of this study predate the infection). Cell type and time point are not known. Sample: PBMCs or a T cell subset sorted from them (not recorded which). The CDR3 reads CASSIDQVQGNTEAFF. DNA for the CDR3: TGTGCCAGTAGTATAGATCAGGTACAGGGAAACACTGAAGCTTTCTTT.